These 5 T cell receptor beta chains share one sample of origin, sequenced in a study of T cells in Graves' hyperthyroidism and ophthalmopathy. TCR beta CDR3 region amplification was performed from RNA transcripts. In the first-round RT-PCR of the TCR CDR3, the HTBI primer set was used. Each CDR3 protein gets one entry after TCRdb re-called the multiplex PCR reads with MiXCR. This sample yields approximately 530,000 distinct CDR3 sequences, of which roughly 17% are seen a single time; more than 15% belongs to the top ten. Sequenced material: blood. Source of these receptors: a woman in her late teens or twenties with Graves' hyperthyroidism.

This clonotype was counted many times. This chain links TRBV6-5 with TRBJ1-1, with D unresolved. The CDR3 extends over 16 amino acids. Trimming shortened V by 2 bases and J by 1 base, and 14 bases separated the two germline ends. Germline V CDR1 and CDR2: MNHEY, SVGAGI. CDR3 sequence: CASSYGVSGRNTEAFF. The CDR3 DNA reads TGTGCCAGCAGTTACGGGGTTTCGGGGAGGAACACTGAAGCTTTCTTT.

This clonotype occurred many times. The rearrangement links TRBV7-7 to TRBJ2-1; D is undetermined. Germline assignment: CDR1 SSHAT and CDR2 FNYEAQ (reference sequence). V lost 5 bases, J lost 2 bases, and 10 bases lay in between. The CDR3 is 14 residues long. CDR3 loop: CASSPDLAYNEQFF. CDR3 bases: TGTGCCAGCAGCCCGGACCTAGCCTACAATGAGCAGTTCTTC.

J is TRBJ2-7 and V is TRBV7-2; possibly TRBD2 for D (5 bases). Trimming removed 5 bases from V and 9 bases from J, with 14 bases in between. Germline-derived CDR1 and CDR2 are SGHTA and FQGNSA. The CDR3 is made up of 12 amino acids. CDR3 region: CASSTDYSGQYF. DNA of the CDR3: TGTGCCAGCAGCACCGACTACAGCGGGCAGTACTTC.

This CDR3 is CAISPRQGTQETQYF. In DNA, the CDR3 is TGTGCCATCAGTCCCCGACAGGGAACACAAGAGACCCAGTACTTC. This sequence joins TRBV10-3 and TRBJ2-5; 7 nucleotides match TRBD1. Germline V gene lookup returns CDR1 ENHRY and CDR2 SYGVKD. The CDR3 sequence is 15 residues long. The V and J ends lost 5 bases and 2 bases, in that order; junction bases with no gene match: 8.

This clonotype has a handful of counts. The rearrangement links TRBV28 to TRBJ2-1, with a weak D call TRBD2 (5 bases). Looked up from germline, CDR1 is MDHEN and CDR2 is SYDVKM. The CDR3 loop spans 17 amino acids. Trimming removed 4 bases at V and 2 bases at J, with 18 bases between. The CDR3 loop reads CASSSLRLAYTYNEQFF. The CDR3 region has the DNA TGTGCCAGCAGTTCCCTGCGGCTAGCCTATACCTACAATGAGCAGTTCTTC. The full variable domain, its missing parts supplied by reference TRBV28 and TRBJ2-1, is DVKVTQSSRYLVKRTGEKVFLECVQDMDHENMFWYRQDPGLGLRLIYFSYDVKMKEKGDIPEGYSVSREKKERFSLILESASTNQTSMYLCASSSLRLAYTYNEQFFGPGTRLTVL.